These 2 T cell receptor beta chains were all obtained from the same sample, sequenced in a study of shared clonotypes between healthy human individuals. Measured with immunoSEQ multiplex PCR; TCRdb has only the in-frame clones, and not every one. This sample has some 2.3 million clones; 93% occur once, and the top ten carry about 0.37%. The specimen sequenced was naive CD4+ T cells from PBMCs. Subset specified: CD45RA+ positively selected. The receptors were gathered from a man aged 18 to 29 in good health. Some clones in this sample may be carry-over from other donors' samples.

The chain is built from TRBV5-1 and TRBJ2-7; no reliable D call. The germline gives CDR1 SGHRS, CDR2 YFSETQ. The germline V and J ends were trimmed by 1 base and 5 bases, with 13 bases remaining between them. This CDR3 comprises 14 residues. The CDR3 spells CASSLFGQFNEQYF. The CDR3 DNA reads TGCGCCAGCAGCTTGTTCGGCCAGTTTAACGAGCAGTACTTC.

The sample holds one count of this clone. Other DNA sequences in the same sample also yield this CDR3. V and J are TRBV5-4 and TRBJ2-5; unclear D gene. Per the germline V gene, CDR1 is SGHNT and CDR2 is YYREEE (reference sequence). Trimming took 1 base from V and 5 from J, leaving 6 bases between them. CDR3 length equals 12 residues. CDR3 in amino acids: CASSLPGETQYF. In nucleotides, the CDR3 is TGTGCCAGCAGCTTGCCAGGCGAGACCCAGTACTTC.